This TCR beta chain was captured in a study of shared clonotypes between healthy human individuals. Original processing methods: ImmunoSEQ output lacked quality scores and full-length reads, limiting matched filtering. Sequenced by immunoSEQ multiplex PCR; TCRdb stores in-frame clones only, minus some. V, J and clone size derive from that table, while D and trimming were established from the DNA sequence. The repertoire includes fewer than 1.6 million clones, approximately 98.5% of them detected once, and approximately 0.4% sits in the top ten. Per the germline V gene, CDR1 is SEHNR and CDR2 is FQNEAQ (reference sequence). Losses at the gene ends were 6 bases for V and 8 bases for J; bases not matched to a gene: 11. CDR3 length: 15 amino acids.

This TCR was sampled from a man aged 30 to 39 in good health. The chain couples TRBV7-9 to TRBJ2-1, with 9 bases aligning to TRBD1. Material for sequencing was naive CD4+ T cells sorted from blood. The subset here: CD45RA+ positively selected. The chain's CDR3 is CASRRSGTGLDEQFF. CDR3 in DNA: TGTGCCAGCAGGAGGTCCGGGACAGGGTTGGATGAGCAGTTCTTC.